This T cell receptor beta chain was identified in a study of T cells in Graves' hyperthyroidism and ophthalmopathy. About the research overall: Pretreatment peripheral blood was obtained at initial diagnosis.

RNA transcripts gave rise to amplified TCR beta CDR3 regions. First-round RT-PCR targeting the TCR CDR3 was performed with the HTBI primer set. MiXCR was run by TCRdb on the multiplex PCR reads, yielding one entry per CDR3 protein. This table has just under 750,000 distinct CDR3 sequences, around a third appearing once. V gave up 3 bases and J gave up 9 bases, with 8 bases separating them. Per germline, CDR1 SNHLY and CDR2 FYNNEI. CDR3 size: 11 residues. This clonotype has at least ten counts. Uncontrolled infection, other autoimmune disease, pregnancy and lactation each barred patients from inclusion. PBMCs stemmed from under 11 ml fresh peripheral blood.

The sequence was obtained from a woman between 35 and 50 years old with Graves' hyperthyroidism. The chain employs TRBV2 and TRBJ2-5, with D unclear. Sequencing was performed on blood. The CDR3 spells CASSEDRSQYF. The DNA for the CDR3 is TGTGCCAGCAGTGAGGACCGATCCCAGTACTTC.